This T cell receptor beta chain stems from a study of blood T cell repertoires in COVID-19. Study at large: Whether acute or convalescent, the COVID-19 samples came from the United States, Italy and Spain. In each case, the material was cDNA or gDNA derived from T cells, B-cell-depleted T cells, or PBMCs.

Enrollment of patients from Seattle took place during active infection, with longitudinal follow-up. This clone has a single count. Libraries were prepared by immunoSEQ multiplex PCR; TCRdb keeps only in-frame clonotypes and omits some of them. The repertoire consists of some 200,000 clones, with approximately 80% occurring once and the leading ten covering over 9.5%. CDR1 and CDR2 from the germline V gene are SGHNT and YYREEE (reference sequence). V dropped 4 bases and J dropped 8; count of bases not matched to a gene: 6. The CDR3 runs to 15 residues. The chain recombines TRBV5-4 with TRBJ2-1, with TRBD2 matching over 13 bases. The TCR sequence derives from an elderly woman with COVID-19, enrolled during active disease. Specimen: peripheral blood. Here the CDR3 reads CASSHGTSGVYEQFF. The CDR3 coding sequence is TGTGCCAGCAGCCACGGGACTAGCGGGGTCTATGAGCAGTTCTTC.